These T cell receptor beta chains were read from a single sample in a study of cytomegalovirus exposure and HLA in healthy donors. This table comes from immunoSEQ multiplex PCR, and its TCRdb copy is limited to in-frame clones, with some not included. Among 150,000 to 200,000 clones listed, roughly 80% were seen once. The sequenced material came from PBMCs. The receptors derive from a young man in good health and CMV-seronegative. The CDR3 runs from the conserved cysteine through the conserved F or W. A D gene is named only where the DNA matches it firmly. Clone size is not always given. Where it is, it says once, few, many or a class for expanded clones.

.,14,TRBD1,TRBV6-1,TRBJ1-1,TGTGCCACTTCTCGAGGGGACAGAGCTAGAGAAGCTTTCTTT,CATSRGDRAREAFF
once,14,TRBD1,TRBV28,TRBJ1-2,TGTGCCAGCAGTTCGGGACAGGAGGACTATGGCTACACCTTC,CASSSGQEDYGYTF
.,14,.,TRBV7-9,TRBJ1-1,TGTTCCAGCAGCTTAGGGGAGATTAACACTGAAGCTTTCTTT,CSSSLGEINTEAFF
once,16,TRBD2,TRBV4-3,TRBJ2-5,TGCGCCAGCAGCCGCGGGACTAGCGGCTACCAAGAGACCCAGTACTTC,CASSRGTSGYQETQYF
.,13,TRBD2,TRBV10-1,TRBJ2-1,TGCGCCAGCTCCCCCAGCGGGAGGTATGAGCAGTTCTTC,CASSPSGRYEQFF
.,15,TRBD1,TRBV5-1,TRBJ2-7,TGCGCCAGCAGCTTGGGACAGGGGGTCTCCTACGAGCAGTACTTC,CASSLGQGVSYEQYF
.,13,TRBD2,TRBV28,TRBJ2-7,TGTGCCGGGGGGGAGGCGGCAGGCCGGGAGCAGTACTTC,CAGGEAAGREQYF
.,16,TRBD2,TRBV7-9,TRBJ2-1,TGTGCCAGCAGCTTATGGCGGGGGGCCACCTACAATGAGCAGTTCTTC,CASSLWRGATYNEQFF
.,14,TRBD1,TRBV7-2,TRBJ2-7,TGTGCCAGCAGCTTAAGTGCCAGGGGGAGTGAGCAGTACTTC,CASSLSARGSEQYF
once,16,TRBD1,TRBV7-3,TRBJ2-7,TGTGCCAGCAGCTTAAGAGGGGAAGGGGGCGTGTACGAGCAGTACTTC,CASSLRGEGGVYEQYF
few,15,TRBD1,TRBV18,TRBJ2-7,TGTGCCAGCTCACCAACGGGACAGGGGGGGGGCGAGCAGTACTTC,CASSPTGQGGGEQYF
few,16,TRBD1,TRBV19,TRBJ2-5,TGTGCCAGTAGTATAGGAGACAGGGAGAGGAAAGAGACCCAGTACTTC,CASSIGDRERKETQYF
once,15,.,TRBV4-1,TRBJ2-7,TGCGCCAGCAGCCCGGGATTAGTCCCCTCCTACGAGCAGTACTTC,CASSPGLVPSYEQYF
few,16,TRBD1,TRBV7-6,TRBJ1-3,TGTGCCAGCAGCACCGGACAGGGTGGGTCTGGAAACACCATATATTTT,CASSTGQGGSGNTIYF
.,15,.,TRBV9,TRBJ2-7,TGTGCCAGCAGCCCCGGAGACAGCCACGCCCGCGAGCAGTACTTC,CASSPGDSHAREQYF
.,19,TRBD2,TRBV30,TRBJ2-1,TGTGCCTGGAGTGTAACAGGACTAGCGGGAGGGCCAGCCTACAATGAGCAGTTCTTC,CAWSVTGLAGGPAYNEQFF
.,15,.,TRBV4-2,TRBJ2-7,TGTGCCAGCAGCCAAGGGGGCGGGATGGACTACGAGCAGTACTTC,CASSQGGGMDYEQYF
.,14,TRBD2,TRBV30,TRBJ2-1,TGTGCCTGGAGCGTAGCGGGAAGTGACGGGGAGCAGTTCTTC,CAWSVAGSDGEQFF
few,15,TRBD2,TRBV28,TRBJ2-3,TGTGCCAGCAGTTTCCTAGCGGGGGTAGGAGATACGCAGTATTTT,CASSFLAGVGDTQYF
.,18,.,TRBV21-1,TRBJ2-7,TGTGCCAGCAGTATAAACAGGGGCGGTAGCGGGGGACAAGACGAGCAGTACTTC,CASSINRGGSGGQDEQYF
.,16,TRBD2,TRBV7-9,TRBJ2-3,TGTGCCAGCAGCCCCCCAGGACTAGCGAGCACAGATACGCAGTATTTT,CASSPPGLASTDTQYF
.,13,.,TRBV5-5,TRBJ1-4,TGTGCCAGCAGCTCACTGGGGGCAGAAAAACTGTTTTTT,CASSSLGAEKLFF
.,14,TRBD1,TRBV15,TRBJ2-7,TGTGCCACCAGCAGATCAGGGACAGTTAACGAGCAGTACTTC,CATSRSGTVNEQYF
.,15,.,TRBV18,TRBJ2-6,TGTGCCAGCTCACCCGACAGTTCTGGGGCCAACGTCCTGACTTTC,CASSPDSSGANVLTF
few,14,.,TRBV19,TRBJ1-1,TGTGCCAGTAGTCTGGAGACGGGGGTGACTGAAGCTTTCTTT,CASSLETGVTEAFF
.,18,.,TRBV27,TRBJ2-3,TGTGCCAGCAGTTTATTGTCGAGGCTAGAGGGTTTGGCGGATACGCAGTATTTT,CASSLLSRLEGLADTQYF
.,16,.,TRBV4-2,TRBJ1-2,TGTGCCAGCAGCCAAGGTTCAGGGTCGACGCTAAGAGGCTACACCTTC,CASSQGSGSTLRGYTF
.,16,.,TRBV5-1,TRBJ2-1,TGCGCCAGCAGCTCTTGGGGAGGTCTGGGTTTCAATGAGCAGTTCTTC,CASSSWGGLGFNEQFF
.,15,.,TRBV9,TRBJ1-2,TGTGCCAGCAGCGTAGATACCGGGACACTAAATGGCTACACCTTC,CASSVDTGTLNGYTF
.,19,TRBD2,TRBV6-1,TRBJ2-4,TGTGCCAGCAGTGAAAGAAGCGGGGGAAGCCAAGGAGCCAAAAACATTCAGTACTTC,CASSERSGGSQGAKNIQYF
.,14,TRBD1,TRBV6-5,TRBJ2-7,TGTGCCAGCAGGCCGGGACAGGGTGTCTACGAGCAGTACTTC,CASRPGQGVYEQYF
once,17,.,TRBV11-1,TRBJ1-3,TGTGCCAGCAGCTTAGCACCACCGACAGTCTCTGGAAACACCATATATTTT,CASSLAPPTVSGNTIYF
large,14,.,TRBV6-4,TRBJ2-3,TGTGCCAGCAGTGACGGGGGGGCCACAGATACGCAGTATTTT,CASSDGGATDTQYF
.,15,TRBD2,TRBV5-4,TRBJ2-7,TGTGCCAGCAGCTTGGGCGGGGGGGCCCGGTACGAGCAGTACTTC,CASSLGGGARYEQYF
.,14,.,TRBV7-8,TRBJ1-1,TGTGCCAGCAGCAACGGGCGGGTAAACACTGAAGCTTTCTTT,CASSNGRVNTEAFF
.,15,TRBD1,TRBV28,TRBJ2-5,TGTGCCAGCAGTCCGTCAGGGACAGGTGAAGAGACCCAGTACTTC,CASSPSGTGEETQYF
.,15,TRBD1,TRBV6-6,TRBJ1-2,TGTGCCAGCAGTTATTCGGGACAGGGGGCGGTTGGCTACACCTTC,CASSYSGQGAVGYTF
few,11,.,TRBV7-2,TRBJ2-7,TGTGCCAGCAGCTCCGCCTACGAGCAGTACTTC,CASSSAYEQYF
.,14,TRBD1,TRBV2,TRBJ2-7,TGTGCCAGCAGGGGACAGGTGAGCTCCTACGAGCAGTACTTC,CASRGQVSSYEQYF
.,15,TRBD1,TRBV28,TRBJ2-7,TGTGCCAGCAGTATTCCGGGACAGGGCTCCTACGAGCAGTACTTC,CASSIPGQGSYEQYF